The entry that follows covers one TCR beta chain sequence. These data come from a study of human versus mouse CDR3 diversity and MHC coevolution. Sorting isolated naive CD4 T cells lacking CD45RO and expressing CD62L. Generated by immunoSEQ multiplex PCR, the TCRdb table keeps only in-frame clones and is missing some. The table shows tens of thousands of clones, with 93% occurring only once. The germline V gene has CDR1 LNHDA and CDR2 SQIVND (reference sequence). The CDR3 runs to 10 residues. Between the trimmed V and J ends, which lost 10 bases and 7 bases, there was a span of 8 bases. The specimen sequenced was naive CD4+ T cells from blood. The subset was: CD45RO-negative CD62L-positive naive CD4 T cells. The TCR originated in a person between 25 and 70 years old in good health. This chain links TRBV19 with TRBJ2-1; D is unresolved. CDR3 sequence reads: CATTGNEQFF. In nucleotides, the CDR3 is TGTGCCACGACCGGGAATGAGCAGTTCTTC.